This T cell receptor beta chain was profiled in a study of HIV-infected children after antiretroviral therapy interruption. As for the study in general: Most children had recorded EBV and CMV exposure.

This clonotype was detected only a few times. Documented treatment: PENTA 11 planned treatment interruption arm or continuous ART arm. Participants had taken at least three-drug ART for at least 24 weeks. Samples needed at least 5 million viable cryopreserved PBMCs. The TCR library was built from RNA with a 3' RACE protocol and unique molecular identifiers. MiXCR, applied by TCRdb to the 3' RACE reads, yields one record per CDR3 protein. Seen here are approximately 89,000 distinct CDR3 sequences, less than 7% observed once, and the top ten hold approximately 1.2%. The specimen was CD45RA+ CD4+ T cells from PBMCs, pooled from several time points, collected from a donor given antiretroviral therapy, either interrupted or continuous. Documented subset: naive CD4+ CD45RA+ CD45RO- T cells. The origin of this receptor is a pool of human donors with HIV.

CDR3 in amino acids: CASSISTDTQYF. The CDR3, as DNA: TGCGCCAGCAGCATCAGCACAGATACGCAGTATTTT. The chain uses TRBV5-1 and TRBJ2-3, with unresolved D. The V and J ends lost 4 bases and 0 bases respectively, with 3 bases between them. Looked up from germline, CDR1 is SGHRS and CDR2 is YFSETQ. The length of the CDR3 is 12 residues.